These 16 T cell receptor beta chains came from one sample sequenced in a study of CD8 T cells in Susac syndrome. Random hexamers were used to reverse transcribe the RNA input (roughly 0.5 to 1 ug). TCRdb ran MiXCR on the immunoSEQ multiplex PCR reads and lists one entry per CDR3 protein. Of about 82,000 distinct CDR3 sequences listed, approximately 96% are singletons. Sequencing was performed on CD8+ T cells from PBMCs. The receptors were gathered from a human donor with Susac syndrome.

The chain uses TRBV7-3 and TRBJ1-2, with a tentative D call TRBD1 (6 bases). CDR1 and CDR2 (germline): SGHTA, FQGTGA. Trimming took 0 bases from V and 7 from J, leaving 9 bases between them. The CDR3 is made up of 13 amino acids. CDR3 sequence: CASSLTQGGGYTF. In DNA, the CDR3 is TGTGCCAGCAGCTTAACACAGGGAGGTGGCTACACCTTC.

The chain carries TRBV30 and TRBJ2-1; D is ambiguous. This CDR3 comprises 13 residues. Germline V gene lookup returns CDR1 GTSNPN and CDR2 SVGIG (reference sequence). The germline V and J ends were trimmed by 0 bases and 7 bases, with 10 bases remaining between them. The CDR3 DNA reads TGTGCCTGGAGTGTCAGCAGTCCTAATGAGCAGTTCTTC. Its protein product is CAWSVSSPNEQFF.

This clonotype occurred a few times. The genes are TRBV12-3 or TRBV12-4 and TRBJ2-7; TRBD2 matches at 12 bases. The ends lost 3 bases at V and 4 bases at J; junction bases unmatched: 4. The CDR3 totals 15 residues. In nucleotides, the CDR3 is TGTGCCAGCAGTTTTGGACTAGCGGGGTCGTACGAGCAGTACTTC. This encodes CASSFGLAGSYEQYF.

The CDR3 DNA sequence: TGTGCCAGCAGTGATGGGGGGCAGGTTCGGGAGGAGACCCAGTACTTC. Protein sequence: CASSDGGQVREETQYF. The chain employs TRBV25-1 and TRBJ2-5, with D perhaps given as TRBD1 or TRBD2 (6 bases each). With 3 bases removed from V and 5 bases from J, the gap between germline ends came to 19 bases. There are 16 residues in the CDR3. Germline V gene sequence: CDR1 MGHDK, CDR2 SYGVNS.

The V gene is TRBV14, the J gene TRBJ1-4, with D hard to call. The germline gives CDR1 SGHDN, CDR2 FVKESK. Trimming pared 4 bases from V and 1 base from J, leaving 10 bases between. The CDR3 has 15 amino acids. The CDR3 is CASSPLAGTNEKLFF. CDR3 in DNA: TGTGCCAGCAGCCCTTTGGCTGGAACTAATGAAAAACTGTTTTTT.

The count of this clonotype is one. The chain links TRBV7-3 to TRBJ2-5; weak D call: TRBD1 (7 bases). CDR3 length equals 15 residues. Trimming stripped 5 bases from V and 4 bases from J, with 17 bases between. Germline CDR1 is SGHTA and CDR2 is FQGTGA. The CDR3 reads CASSASGGSVETQYF. The DNA for the CDR3 is TGTGCCAGCAGCGCCTCAGGGGGGAGTGTAGAGACCCAGTACTTC.

The rearrangement uses TRBV5-6 and TRBJ1-1; no definite D call. CDR1 and CDR2 (germline): SGHDT, YYEEEE. The V and J ends lost 0 bases and 7 bases respectively, with 10 bases between them. The CDR3 is made up of 13 amino acids. The CDR3 loop reads CASSLDRVDEAFF. CDR3 DNA: TGTGCCAGCAGCTTGGACCGAGTAGATGAAGCTTTCTTT.

In nucleotides, the CDR3 is TGTGCCAGCAGCTCAGACGAGACCCAAGAGACCCAGTACTTC. This translates into CASSSDETQETQYF. This sequence joins TRBV13 and TRBJ2-5; no reliable D call. V lost 4 bases and J 1 base, leaving 10 bases between the germline ends. Germline V lookup: CDR1 PRHDT, CDR2 FYEKMQ (reference sequence). This CDR3 is built from 14 residues. Looking up the rest from reference TRBV13 and TRBJ2-5 gives the full variable domain: AAGVIQSPRHLIKEKRETATLKCYPIPRHDTVYWYQQGPGQDPQFLISFYEKMQSDKGSIPDRFSAQQFSDYHSELNMSSLELGDSALYFCASSSDETQETQYFGPGTRLLVL.

The rearrangement joins TRBV30 to TRBJ1-1, with D perhaps TRBD1 (6 bases). The CDR3 has 11 amino acids. Trimming shortened V by 1 base and J by 11 bases, and 11 bases separated the two germline ends. Looked up from germline, CDR1 is GTSNPN and CDR2 is SVGIG (reference sequence). CDR3 sequence reads: CAWSGGGSAFF. The CDR3 DNA reads as TGTGCCTGGAGTGGAGGGGGAAGCGCTTTCTTT.

V gene TRBV20-1 combines with J gene TRBJ1-1; D is unclear. Germline assignment: CDR1 DFQATT and CDR2 SNEGSKA (reference sequence). V gave up 3 bases and J gave up 3 bases, with 5 bases separating them. The CDR3 spans 11 residues. CDR3 sequence reads: CSASRYTEAFF. The CDR3 region has the DNA TGCAGTGCTAGCCGGTACACTGAAGCTTTCTTT.

Only one count was recorded for this clonotype. The rearrangement uses TRBV20-1 and TRBJ2-2; 7 bases map to TRBD1. Unmatched junction bases numbered 7, after V lost 1 base and J lost 5 bases. Germline V gene sequence: CDR1 DFQATT, CDR2 SNEGSKA (reference sequence). The CDR3 length is 15 residues. CDR3 sequence (DNA): TGCAGTGCTAGAGGGGGGACAGATAATACCGGGGAGCTGTTTTTT. This codes for CSARGGTDNTGELFF.

The CDR3 loop is CATSRAPYNEQFF. CDR3 bases: TGTGCCACCAGCAGGGCACCTTACAATGAGCAGTTCTTC. The J gene is TRBJ2-1, the V gene TRBV15; D gene unclear. Trimming removed 3 bases at V and 4 bases at J, with 7 bases between. The CDR3 has 13 amino acids. The germline V gene has CDR1 LNHNV and CDR2 YYDKDF (reference sequence).

The rearrangement uses TRBV29-1 and TRBJ2-3, with D perhaps matching TRBD1 (6 bases). The CDR3 totals 15 residues. Germline lookup yields CDR1 SQVTM and CDR2 ANQGSEA. The V and J ends lost 2 bases and 0 bases respectively, with 12 bases between them. The CDR3 sequence: CSVELWQGSTDTQYF. The CDR3 DNA reads as TGCAGCGTTGAACTATGGCAGGGGAGCACAGATACGCAGTATTTT.

The chain couples TRBV20-1 to TRBJ2-7; the match to TRBD1 covers 9 bases. Trimming at V came to 3 bases and at J to 4 bases, leaving 13 bases not matched to a gene. CDR3 size: 16 residues. CDR1 DFQATT and CDR2 SNEGSKA come from the germline V gene (reference sequence). The CDR3 reads CSASPSGQGRPYEQYF. CDR3 nucleotide sequence: TGCAGTGCTAGCCCTTCCGGACAGGGGAGGCCGTACGAGCAGTACTTC.

V gene TRBV4-3 combines with J gene TRBJ2-7; TRBD1 agrees at 8 bases. The CDR3 contains 18 residues. V shed 4 bases, J shed 0 bases, and the junction held 14 bases outside the gene matches. From germline, CDR1 is LGHNA and CDR2 YSLEER. The CDR3 protein is CASSPTALWTGSSYEQYF. CDR3 nucleotide sequence: TGCGCCAGCAGCCCTACCGCCCTATGGACAGGGAGCTCCTACGAGCAGTACTTC.

The V call is TRBV18, the J call TRBJ2-3; D is uncertain. V was cut by 4 bases and J by 0 bases, with 2 bases left in between. The CDR3 runs 12 residues. The germline V gene encodes CDR1 KGHSH and CDR2 LQKENI. In DNA form, the CDR3 reads TGTGCCAGCTCACTTAGCACAGATACGCAGTATTTT. Amino acids: CASSLSTDTQYF.